What follows describes a single TCR beta chain. No antigen is known for it. The sample comes from a study of T cells expressing NK-cell markers. Study-wide context: Seven of eight sequenced donors tested HCMV-seropositive; one tested seronegative.

Germline assignment: CDR1 DFQATT and CDR2 SNEGSKA (reference sequence). This CDR3 region has 11 residues. Overall study results and limits: The CD3+CD56-NKG2C+ fraction was also led by these clonotypes in a handful of donors.

TCRdb reprocessed the 5' RACE reads and keeps a single row for each CDR3 protein, giving no DNA. The repertoire table contains 550,000 to 600,000 distinct CDR3 sequences. This TCR came from a man aged 18 to 35 in good health. The sequenced sample consisted of blood T cells: a sorted CD56 or NKG2C T cell subset, CD4+ or CD8+ T cells, or bulk PBMC T cells (not recorded which). This chain joins TRBV20-1 and TRBJ2-7. The CDR3 reads CSARIGYEQYF.